These 31 T cell receptor beta chains came from one sample sequenced in a study of beta chain features in type 1 diabetes. Whole-study findings and limits: All four CD4+ subsets of Type 1 diabetes patients contained TCRB CDR3s that were moderately but significantly shorter.

No antigen has been identified for these receptors. The isolated RNA, all of it, was reverse transcribed, so expressed TCRB transcripts were what got sequenced. Generated by immunoSEQ multiplex PCR, the TCRdb table keeps only in-frame clones and is missing some. The repertoire has roughly 260,000 clones, just over 20% of them found once; the top ten carry 0.028%. The sequencing sample was made of naive CD4+ T cells from blood. The receptors come from a woman aged 40 to 50 with type 1 diabetes.

This chain uses TRBV5-6 with TRBJ1-1; a possible D gene is TRBD1 (6 bases). CDR1 and CDR2 from the germline V gene are SGHDT and YYEEEE. V dropped 5 bases and J dropped 1 base, with 12 bases sitting between them. This CDR3 has 14 residues. DNA for the CDR3: TGTGCCAGCAGATCCAGACAGGCGAACACTGAAGCTTTCTTT. It specifies CASRSRQANTEAFF.

This sequence joins TRBV29-1 and TRBJ1-3, with D maybe TRBD1 (5 bases). The germline V gene has CDR1 SQVTM and CDR2 ANQGSEA. Trimming shortened V by 4 bases and J by 0 bases, and 7 bases separated the two germline ends. There are 13 residues in the CDR3. This CDR3 reads CSVGGLSGNTIYF. The CDR3 DNA is TGCAGCGTTGGGGGCCTCTCTGGAAACACCATATATTTT.

V gene TRBV30 combines with J gene TRBJ2-1; the D is unclear. Trimming cost V 0 bases and J 4 bases, with 7 bases left between them. CDR3 length: 13 amino acids. Germline-derived CDR1 and CDR2 are GTSNPN and SVGIG (reference sequence). The CDR3 here is CAWSVRSYNEQFF. The CDR3 DNA follows: TGTGCCTGGAGTGTACGGAGTTACAATGAGCAGTTCTTC.

The V and J genes are TRBV5-1 and TRBJ2-3; D is undetermined. V lost 1 base and J lost 4, with 4 bases in between. CDR1 and CDR2 (germline): SGHRS, YFSETQ. The CDR3 loop spans 12 amino acids. The CDR3 loop is CASSLPADTQYF. CDR3 nucleotide sequence: TGCGCCAGCAGCTTGCCCGCAGATACGCAGTATTTT.

The V gene is TRBV5-1, the J gene TRBJ1-1, with D maybe TRBD1 (6 bases). V gave up 0 bases and J gave up 4 bases, with 13 bases separating them. This CDR3 has 15 residues. Germline V gene sequence: CDR1 SGHRS, CDR2 YFSETQ. The CDR3 region has the DNA TGCGCCAGCAGCTTGGCCCCAGGGGTTGGCACTGAAGCTTTCTTT. This sequence encodes CASSLAPGVGTEAFF.

The chain carries TRBV7-9 and TRBJ2-5, with 12 bases aligning to TRBD1. The V gene's germline CDR1 is SEHNR and CDR2 FQNEAQ (reference sequence). V shed 3 bases and J 4 bases; nucleotides not matched to a gene: 3. This CDR3 contains 15 residues. This CDR3 reads CASSFGTGGRETQYF. As DNA, the CDR3 is TGTGCCAGCAGCTTTGGGACAGGGGGCCGAGAGACCCAGTACTTC.

The chain employs TRBV27 and TRBJ1-1; D may be TRBD1 (6 bases). The CDR3 contains 14 residues. Trimming cost V 5 bases and J 0 bases, with 10 bases left between them. Per germline, CDR1 MNHEY and CDR2 SMNVEV (reference sequence). The CDR3 spells CASSRGGLNTEAFF. CDR3 sequence (DNA): TGTGCCAGCAGTAGGGGGGGCCTGAACACTGAAGCTTTCTTT.

This clone was detected a few times. This chain joins TRBV29-1 and TRBJ2-7, with 8 bases fitting TRBD1. V gave up 5 bases and J gave up 3 bases; unmatched junction bases: 6. Germline lookup yields CDR1 SQVTM and CDR2 ANQGSEA. The CDR3 length is 13 residues. The CDR3 sequence: CSVPDRVGYEQYF. CDR3 nucleotide sequence: TGCAGCGTTCCGGACAGGGTCGGCTACGAGCAGTACTTC.

The chain uses TRBV9 and TRBJ1-5; D might be TRBD1 (5 bases). This CDR3 is built from 15 residues. Between the trimmed V and J ends, which lost 2 bases and 0 bases, there was a span of 9 bases. In germline, CDR1 is SGDLS, CDR2 YYNGEE. The CDR3 DNA follows: TGTGCCAGCAGCGTTGGACATAATAGCAATCAGCCCCAGCATTTT. Its protein is CASSVGHNSNQPQHF.

The chain couples TRBV12-5 to TRBJ2-1; D not resolved. CDR1 is LGHNT and CDR2 is FRNRAP in the germline V gene. V shed 4 bases and J shed 4 bases, with 5 bases lying between them. The CDR3 totals 12 residues. The CDR3 spells CASGSRYNEQFF. The CDR3 DNA reads TGTGCTAGTGGTTCCCGGTACAATGAGCAGTTCTTC.

This sequence joins TRBV5-1 and TRBJ2-5; 8 nucleotides line up with TRBD2. The V and J ends lost 4 bases and 4 bases, in that order; junction bases with no gene match: 15. Germline V CDR1 and CDR2: SGHRS, YFSETQ. This CDR3 is 17 amino acids long. The CDR3 is CASSQRSGTRLGETQYF. As DNA, the CDR3 is TGCGCCAGCAGCCAAAGATCCGGGACTAGGTTAGGAGAGACCCAGTACTTC.

This clone was observed a few times. This chain links TRBV5-1 with TRBJ2-7; weak D call: TRBD1 (6 bases). The germline CDR1 and CDR2 sequences are SGHRS and YFSETQ. Deletions cut 0 bases from V and 2 bases from J, with 12 bases between. This CDR3 comprises 15 residues. CDR3 protein: CASSLEPDSTYEQYF. For the CDR3, the DNA is TGCGCCAGCAGCTTGGAACCGGACAGTACCTACGAGCAGTACTTC.

This clone was found a few times. This sample also contains other DNA sequences that code for the same CDR3. The DNA for the CDR3 is TGTGCCAGCAGCGTAGGGACTACCACCTACAATGAGCAGTTCTTC. This codes for CASSVGTTTYNEQFF. The rearrangement uses TRBV9 and TRBJ2-1; tentatively, D is TRBD2 (6 bases). Germline CDR1 and CDR2: SGDLS and YYNGEE. The V end was cut by 0 bases, the J end by 2 bases, with 9 bases between. The CDR3 is made up of 15 amino acids.

V gene TRBV27 combines with J gene TRBJ2-4; D perhaps matches TRBD2 (5 bases). The V gene's germline CDR1 is MNHEY and CDR2 SMNVEV (reference sequence). V lost 8 bases and J 1 base, leaving 9 bases between the germline ends. The CDR3 runs to 13 residues. CDR3 sequence (DNA): TGTGCCAGCCGGGATAAGGCCAAAAACATTCAGTACTTC. Its translation is CASRDKAKNIQYF.

This sequence joins TRBV5-1 and TRBJ2-1, with 11 bases that match TRBD2. Germline CDR1 and CDR2: SGHRS and YFSETQ. This CDR3 region has 15 residues. The J segment lost 7 bases and the V segment lost 4 bases, leaving 7 bases of the junction unmatched. The CDR3 bases are TGCGCCAGCAGCCCCGGGACTAGCGGAGGGAATGAGCAGTTCTTC. Protein: CASSPGTSGGNEQFF. The whole variable domain, filled in from reference TRBV5-1 and TRBJ2-1, reads KAGVTQTPRYLIKTRGQQVTLSCSPISGHRSVSWYQQTPGQGLQFLFEYFSETQRNKGNFPGRFSGRQFSNSRSEMNVSTLELGDSALYLCASSPGTSGGNEQFFGPGTRLTVL.

CDR3 in DNA: TGTGCCAGCAGTGGATCGGGGGGTTCACCCCTCCACTTT. This translates into CASSGSGGSPLHF. This chain connects TRBV6-4 to TRBJ1-6; tentative D call: TRBD1 (5 bases). The CDR3 is 13 amino acids. V shed 4 bases and J shed 9 bases, with 10 bases lying between them. Germline CDR1 and CDR2: MRHNA and SNTAGT.

This clone showed up just a few times. The genes are TRBV9 and TRBJ2-1; D ambiguous. The length of the CDR3 is 14 residues. The V end was cut by 2 bases, the J end by 3 bases, with 9 bases between. Per the germline V gene, CDR1 is SGDLS and CDR2 is YYNGEE. Here the CDR3 DNA reads TGTGCCAGCAGCGTGTCATCAGACTACAATGAGCAGTTCTTC. Its translation: CASSVSSDYNEQFF.

This chain uses TRBV15 with TRBJ1-2; the D gene is possibly TRBD1 (5 bases). Per germline, CDR1 LNHNV and CDR2 YYDKDF (reference sequence). The CDR3 runs to 16 residues. Between the trimmed V and J ends, which lost 0 bases and 3 bases, there was a span of 14 bases. The CDR3 DNA reads as TGTGCCACCAGCAGAGATCATCCCAGGGTGGACTATGGCTACACCTTC. Encoded protein: CATSRDHPRVDYGYTF.

The chain uses TRBV4-2 and TRBJ1-6, with D possibly TRBD1 on 6 matching bases. Germline CDR1 and CDR2: LGHNA and YNFKEQ. V was shortened by 4 bases and J by 9 bases, with 16 bases between the two germline ends. CDR3 length equals 15 residues. For the CDR3, the DNA is TGTGCCAGCAGCCCAGGACTTAGGGGGTTTTCACCCCTCCACTTT. Residues: CASSPGLRGFSPLHF.

This clone was counted only a few times. The chain combines TRBV9 with TRBJ1-1, with D uncertain. V was pared by 0 bases and J by 4 bases, with 13 bases between. The CDR3 runs 15 residues. The germline gives CDR1 SGDLS, CDR2 YYNGEE. This chain's CDR3 is CASSVVLGFGTEAFF. The CDR3 nucleotides are TGTGCCAGCAGCGTAGTTCTGGGCTTCGGCACTGAAGCTTTCTTT.

As to this clone: This specimen includes other DNA sequences encoding the same CDR3. The rearrangement joins TRBV29-1 to TRBJ1-2, with a tentative D call TRBD1 (6 bases). Per germline, CDR1 SQVTM and CDR2 ANQGSEA. CDR3 length: 13 amino acids. Trimming left V 1 base short and J 5 bases short, with 11 bases between. CDR3: CSVEGGPVYGYTF. The CDR3 region has the DNA TGCAGCGTTGAAGGGGGGCCGGTATATGGCTACACCTTC.

This clone came up a few times. The rearrangement links TRBV15 to TRBJ1-5; maybe TRBD1 (6 bases). V was pared by 0 bases and J by 2 bases, with 11 bases between. The CDR3 sequence is 16 residues long. The germline V gene encodes CDR1 LNHNV and CDR2 YYDKDF (reference sequence). The CDR3 DNA is TGTGCCACCAGCAGAGATGGCAGGGGAGGCAATCAGCCCCAGCATTTT. It translates to CATSRDGRGGNQPQHF.

CDR3 DNA sequence: TGTGCCAGTAGTAAGACTAGCACTAATGAGCAGTTCTTC. Translation gives CASSKTSTNEQFF. The rearrangement links TRBV19 to TRBJ2-1; TRBD2 matches at 7 bases. The CDR3 extends over 13 amino acids. V lost 4 bases and J lost 7; bases outside the gene matches: 4. CDR1 and CDR2 (germline): LNHDA, SQIVND (reference sequence).

This clone was seen a few times. The chain couples TRBV4-2 to TRBJ1-5; 12 bases fit TRBD1. The germline V gene has CDR1 LGHNA and CDR2 YNFKEQ. V gave up 0 bases and J gave up 6 bases; unmatched junction bases: 6. This CDR3 spans 17 amino acids. CDR3 region: CASSQEWDRGLRQPQHF. For the CDR3, the DNA is TGTGCCAGCAGCCAAGAGTGGGACAGGGGGCTTCGTCAGCCCCAGCATTTT.

The chain links TRBV5-1 to TRBJ2-7, with D hard to call. CDR3 length: 14 residues. The V end was cut by 0 bases, the J end by 7 bases, with 14 bases between. Germline V lookup: CDR1 SGHRS, CDR2 YFSETQ. The CDR3 DNA reads as TGCGCCAGCAGCTTGGGAGGCTTCCTTCTAGAGCAGTACTTC. Its protein product is CASSLGGFLLEQYF.

This clone has just one count. This chain uses TRBV5-1 with TRBJ2-7, with D possibly being TRBD2 (5 bases). The germline CDR1 and CDR2 sequences are SGHRS and YFSETQ. The CDR3 has 13 amino acids. The ends were cut back, 0 bases at V and 2 bases at J, with 6 bases in the middle. DNA of the CDR3: TGCGCCAGCAGCTTGGAGCGGCCCTACGAGCAGTACTTC. As protein: CASSLERPYEQYF. The whole variable domain, filled in from reference TRBV5-1 and TRBJ2-7, reads KAGVTQTPRYLIKTRGQQVTLSCSPISGHRSVSWYQQTPGQGLQFLFEYFSETQRNKGNFPGRFSGRQFSNSRSEMNVSTLELGDSALYLCASSLERPYEQYFGPGTRLTVT.

The V gene is TRBV7-2, the J gene TRBJ2-5; 11 bases are shared with TRBD2. The junction had 2 bases not matched to a gene; V was cut back by 4 bases and J by 1 base. CDR1 and CDR2 (germline): SGHTA, FQGNSA. This CDR3 contains 15 residues. CDR3 residues: CASSSTSGTQETQYF. For the CDR3, the DNA is TGTGCCAGCAGCTCGACTAGCGGGACCCAAGAGACCCAGTACTTC.

J is TRBJ1-3 and V is TRBV30; 10 positions match TRBD1. The V gene end was trimmed by 5 bases and the J gene end by 4 bases; junction bases not matched to a gene: 2. The germline V gene has CDR1 GTSNPN and CDR2 SVGIG (reference sequence). The CDR3 sequence is 13 residues long. DNA for the CDR3: TGTGCCTGGGACAGGGGGCGAGGAAACACCATATATTTT. It is translated as CAWDRGRGNTIYF.

In its sample, this clone was seen a few times. This chain connects TRBV6-5 to TRBJ1-2; D is possibly TRBD1 (6 bases). The ends were cut back, 3 bases at V and 6 bases at J, with 17 bases in the middle. This CDR3 spans 15 amino acids. Germline V gene sequence: CDR1 MNHEY, CDR2 SVGAGI. CDR3 sequence: CASSYFAPTGHGYTF. The DNA for the CDR3 is TGTGCCAGCAGTTATTTTGCCCCTACAGGGCATGGCTACACCTTC.

This clone has a single count. The rearrangement uses TRBV27 and TRBJ1-4, with 8 bases aligning to TRBD1. J was trimmed by 8 bases and V by 3 bases; bases with no gene match: 5. This CDR3 has 14 residues. Germline assignment: CDR1 MNHEY and CDR2 SMNVEV (reference sequence). CDR3 nucleotide sequence: TGTGCCAGCAGTTTGACAGGGGAAGGGGAAAAACTGTTTTTT. It encodes CASSLTGEGEKLFF.

The chain employs TRBV11-1 and TRBJ1-2; 8 positions match TRBD1. Germline lookup yields CDR1 SGHAT and CDR2 FQDESV (reference sequence). The junction had 3 bases not matched to a gene; V was cut back by 3 bases and J by 3 bases. The CDR3 runs to 14 residues. The CDR3, as DNA: TGTGCCAGCAGCTTCTCGGACAGGGACTATGGCTACACCTTC. Residues: CASSFSDRDYGYTF.